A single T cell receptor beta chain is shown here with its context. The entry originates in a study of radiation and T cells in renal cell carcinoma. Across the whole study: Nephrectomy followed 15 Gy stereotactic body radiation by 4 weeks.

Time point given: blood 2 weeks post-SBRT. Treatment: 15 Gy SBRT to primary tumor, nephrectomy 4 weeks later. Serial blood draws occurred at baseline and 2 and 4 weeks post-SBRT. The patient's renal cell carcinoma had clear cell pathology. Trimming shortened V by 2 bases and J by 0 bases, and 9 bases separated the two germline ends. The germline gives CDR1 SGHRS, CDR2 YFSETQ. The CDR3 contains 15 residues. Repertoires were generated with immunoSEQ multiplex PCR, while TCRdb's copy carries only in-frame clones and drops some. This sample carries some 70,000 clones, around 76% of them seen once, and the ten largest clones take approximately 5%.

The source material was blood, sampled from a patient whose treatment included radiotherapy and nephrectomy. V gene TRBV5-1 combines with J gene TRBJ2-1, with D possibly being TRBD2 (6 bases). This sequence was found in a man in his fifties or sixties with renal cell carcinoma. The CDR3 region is CASSLISGSYNEQFF. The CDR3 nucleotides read TGCGCCAGCAGCTTAATTAGCGGCTCCTACAATGAGCAGTTCTTC. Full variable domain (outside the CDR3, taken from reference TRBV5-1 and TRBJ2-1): KAGVTQTPRYLIKTRGQQVTLSCSPISGHRSVSWYQQTPGQGLQFLFEYFSETQRNKGNFPGRFSGRQFSNSRSEMNVSTLELGDSALYLCASSLISGSYNEQFFGPGTRLTVL.